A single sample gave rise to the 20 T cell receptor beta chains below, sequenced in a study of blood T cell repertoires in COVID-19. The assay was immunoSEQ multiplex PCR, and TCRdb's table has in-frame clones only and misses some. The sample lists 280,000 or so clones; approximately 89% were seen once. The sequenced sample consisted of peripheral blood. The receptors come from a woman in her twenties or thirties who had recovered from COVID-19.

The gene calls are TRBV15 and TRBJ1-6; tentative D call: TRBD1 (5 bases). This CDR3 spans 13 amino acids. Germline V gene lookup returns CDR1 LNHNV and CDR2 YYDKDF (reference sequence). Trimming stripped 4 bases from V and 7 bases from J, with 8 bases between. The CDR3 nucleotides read TGTGCCACCAGCACGTCAGGGAATTCACCCCTCCACTTT. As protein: CATSTSGNSPLHF.

The CDR3 DNA reads TGCGCCAGCAGCCACAGGCTTTACTCCTACGAGCAGTACTTC. Its translation is CASSHRLYSYEQYF. This chain connects TRBV4-3 to TRBJ2-7; D is ambiguous. V dropped 3 bases and J dropped 0 bases, with 9 bases sitting between them. The CDR3 is made up of 14 amino acids. Germline values: CDR1 LGHNA, CDR2 YSLEER.

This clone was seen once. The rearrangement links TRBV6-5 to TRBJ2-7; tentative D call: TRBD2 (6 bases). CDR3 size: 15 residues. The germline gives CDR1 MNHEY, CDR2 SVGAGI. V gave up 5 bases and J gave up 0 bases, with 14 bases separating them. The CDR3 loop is CASSPIGGNSYEQYF. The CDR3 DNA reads TGTGCCAGCAGTCCCATTGGAGGGAACTCCTACGAGCAGTACTTC.

The CDR3 spells CASSSRTGTSGNTIYF. Here the CDR3 DNA reads TGTGCCAGCAGCTCAAGGACAGGGACCTCTGGAAACACCATATATTTT. J is TRBJ1-3 and V is TRBV9; 8 bases agree with TRBD1. V was pared by 4 bases and J by 0 bases, with 6 bases of the junction left unmatched. The germline CDR1 and CDR2 sequences are SGDLS and YYNGEE. This CDR3 is built from 16 residues. The full variable domain, with the rest looked up from reference TRBV9 and TRBJ1-3, is DSGVTQTPKHLITATGQRVTLRCSPRSGDLSVYWYQQSLDQGLQFLIQYYNGEERAKGNILERFSAQQFPDLHSELNLSSLELGDSALYFCASSSRTGTSGNTIYFGEGSWLTVV.

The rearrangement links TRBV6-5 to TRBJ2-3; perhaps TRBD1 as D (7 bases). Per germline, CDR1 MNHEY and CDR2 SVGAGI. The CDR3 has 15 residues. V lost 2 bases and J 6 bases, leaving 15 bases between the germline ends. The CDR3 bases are TGTGCCAGCAGTTACCAAGGACAGGCGGGGGATACGCAGTATTTT. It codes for CASSYQGQAGDTQYF.

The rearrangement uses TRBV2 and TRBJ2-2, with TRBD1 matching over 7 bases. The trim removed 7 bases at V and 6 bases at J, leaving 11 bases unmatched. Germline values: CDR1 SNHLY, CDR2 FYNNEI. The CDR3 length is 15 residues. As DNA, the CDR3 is TGTGCCAGCATCCCGACAGGGTCCTCGTCCGGGGAGCTGTTTTTT. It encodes CASIPTGSSSGELFF.

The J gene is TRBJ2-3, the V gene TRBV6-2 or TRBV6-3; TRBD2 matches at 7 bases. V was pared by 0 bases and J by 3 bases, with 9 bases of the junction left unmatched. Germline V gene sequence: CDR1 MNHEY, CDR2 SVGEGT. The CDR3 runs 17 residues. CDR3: CASSYSIWAGETDTQYF. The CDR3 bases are TGTGCCAGCAGTTACTCGATCTGGGCGGGAGAAACAGATACGCAGTATTTT.

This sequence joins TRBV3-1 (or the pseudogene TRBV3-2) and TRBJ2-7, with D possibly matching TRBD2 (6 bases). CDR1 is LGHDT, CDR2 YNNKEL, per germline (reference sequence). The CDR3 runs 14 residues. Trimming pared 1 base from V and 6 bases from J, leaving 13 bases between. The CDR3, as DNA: TGTGCCAGCAGCCAAGCCGGAGGGACGGTCGAGCAGTACTTC. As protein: CASSQAGGTVEQYF.

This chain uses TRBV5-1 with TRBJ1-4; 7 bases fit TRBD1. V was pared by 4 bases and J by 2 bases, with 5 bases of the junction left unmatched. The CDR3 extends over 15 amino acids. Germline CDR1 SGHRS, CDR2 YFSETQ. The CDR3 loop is CASSPVTGTNEKLFF. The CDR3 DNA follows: TGCGCCAGCAGCCCGGTGACAGGGACTAATGAAAAACTGTTTTTT.

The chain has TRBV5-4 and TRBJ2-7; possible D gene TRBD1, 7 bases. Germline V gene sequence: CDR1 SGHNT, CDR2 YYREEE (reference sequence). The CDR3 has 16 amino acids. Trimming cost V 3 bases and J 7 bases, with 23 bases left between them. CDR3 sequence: CASSYNKARGVGEQYF. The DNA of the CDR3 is TGTGCCAGCAGCTACAATAAAGCCAGGGGGGTAGGAGAGCAGTACTTC.

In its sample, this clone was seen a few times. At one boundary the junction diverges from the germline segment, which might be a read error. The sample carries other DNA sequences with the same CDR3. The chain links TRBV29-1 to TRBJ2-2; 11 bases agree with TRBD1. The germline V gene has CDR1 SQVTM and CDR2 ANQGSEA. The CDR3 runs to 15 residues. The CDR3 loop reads CSVEGQGALTGELFF. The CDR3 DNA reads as TGCAGCGTCGAAGGACAGGGGGCCCTTACCGGGGAGCTGTTTTTT.

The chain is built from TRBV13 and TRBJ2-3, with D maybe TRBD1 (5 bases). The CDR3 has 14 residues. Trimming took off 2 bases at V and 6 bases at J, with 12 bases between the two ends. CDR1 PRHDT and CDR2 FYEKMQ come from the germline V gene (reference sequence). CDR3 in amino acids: CASSLSGFTDTQYF. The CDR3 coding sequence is TGTGCCAGCAGCTTATCAGGGTTCACGGATACGCAGTATTTT. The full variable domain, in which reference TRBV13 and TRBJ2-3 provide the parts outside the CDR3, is AAGVIQSPRHLIKEKRETATLKCYPIPRHDTVYWYQQGPGQDPQFLISFYEKMQSDKGSIPDRFSAQQFSDYHSELNMSSLELGDSALYFCASSLSGFTDTQYFGPGTRLTVL.

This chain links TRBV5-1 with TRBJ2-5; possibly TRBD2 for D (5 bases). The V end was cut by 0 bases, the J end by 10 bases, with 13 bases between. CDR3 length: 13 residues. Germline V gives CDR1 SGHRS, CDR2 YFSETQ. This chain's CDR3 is CASSLVGLSIQYF. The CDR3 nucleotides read TGCGCCAGCAGCTTGGTAGGACTCTCTATCCAGTACTTC. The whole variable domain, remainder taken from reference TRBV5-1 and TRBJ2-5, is KAGVTQTPRYLIKTRGQQVTLSCSPISGHRSVSWYQQTPGQGLQFLFEYFSETQRNKGNFPGRFSGRQFSNSRSEMNVSTLELGDSALYLCASSLVGLSIQYFGPGTRLLVL.

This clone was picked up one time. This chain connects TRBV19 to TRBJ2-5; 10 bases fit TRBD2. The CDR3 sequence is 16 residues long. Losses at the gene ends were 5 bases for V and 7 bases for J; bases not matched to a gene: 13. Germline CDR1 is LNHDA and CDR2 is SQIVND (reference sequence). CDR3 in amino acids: CASSPPSGGGSGTQYF. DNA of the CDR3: TGTGCCAGTAGTCCGCCTAGCGGGGGAGGCTCAGGGACCCAGTACTTC.

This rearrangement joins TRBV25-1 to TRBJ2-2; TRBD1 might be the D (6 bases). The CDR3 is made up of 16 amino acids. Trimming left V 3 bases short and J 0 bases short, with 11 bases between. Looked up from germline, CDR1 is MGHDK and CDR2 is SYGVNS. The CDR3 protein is CASSDSSGANTGELFF. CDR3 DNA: TGTGCCAGCAGTGATTCTTCAGGGGCGAACACCGGGGAGCTGTTTTTT. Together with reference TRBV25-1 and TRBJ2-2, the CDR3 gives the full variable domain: EADIYQTPRYLVIGTGKKITLECSQTMGHDKMYWYQQDPGMELHLIHYSYGVNSTEKGDLSSESTVSRIRTEHFPLTLESARPSHTSQYLCASSDSSGANTGELFFGEGSRLTVL.

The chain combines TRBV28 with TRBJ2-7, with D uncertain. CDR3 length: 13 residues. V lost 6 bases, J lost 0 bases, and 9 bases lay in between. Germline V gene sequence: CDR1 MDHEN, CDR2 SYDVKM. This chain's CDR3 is CASRRVNSYEQYF. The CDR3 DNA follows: TGTGCCAGCAGGCGTGTCAACTCCTACGAGCAGTACTTC.

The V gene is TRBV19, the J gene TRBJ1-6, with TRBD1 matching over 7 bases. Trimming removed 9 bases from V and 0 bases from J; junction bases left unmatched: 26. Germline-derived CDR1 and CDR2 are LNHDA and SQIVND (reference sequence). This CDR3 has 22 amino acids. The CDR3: CASAGRGRETGYKGSYNSPLHF. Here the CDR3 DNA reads TGTGCCAGCGCCGGGAGAGGAAGAGAGACAGGGTATAAGGGCTCCTATAATTCACCCCTCCACTTT.

DNA for the CDR3: TGTGCCAGCTCCTCCGTGGGGGAGCTGTTTTTT. Translating gives CASSSVGELFF. V gene TRBV5-8 combines with J gene TRBJ2-2; D is unclear. Per germline, CDR1 SGHTS and CDR2 YDEGEE. The CDR3 consists of 11 residues. V lost 7 bases to trimming and J lost 8 bases, with 9 bases between them. Looking up the rest from reference TRBV5-8 and TRBJ2-2 gives the full variable domain: EAGVTQSPTHLIKTRGQQATLRCSPISGHTSVYWYQQALGLGLQFLLWYDEGEERNRGNFPPRFSGRQFPNYSSELNVNALELEDSALYLCASSSVGELFFGEGSRLTVL.

CDR3 loop: CSVGGLASSYNEQFF. CDR3 coding DNA: TGCAGCGTTGGCGGACTAGCGAGCTCCTACAATGAGCAGTTCTTC. The rearrangement uses TRBV29-1 and TRBJ2-1, with TRBD2 matching 9 bases. Germline assignment: CDR1 SQVTM and CDR2 ANQGSEA. V shed 4 bases, J shed 0 bases, and the junction held 4 bases outside the gene matches. This CDR3 region has 15 residues.

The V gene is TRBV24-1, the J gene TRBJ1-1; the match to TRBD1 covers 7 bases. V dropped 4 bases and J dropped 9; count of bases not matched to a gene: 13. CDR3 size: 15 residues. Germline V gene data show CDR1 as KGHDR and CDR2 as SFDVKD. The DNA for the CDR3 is TGTGCCACCAGTGACGCTGGGACAGAGAGGGGCCAAGCTTTCTTT. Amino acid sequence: CATSDAGTERGQAFF.